These T cell receptor beta chains were read from a single sample in a study of T-cell reconstitution after alpha-beta-depleted transplantation in children. One entry per CDR3 protein, called by TCRdb with MiXCR from the PCR reads. The repertoire has approximately 800,000 distinct CDR3 sequences, roughly 15% of them found once; the top ten carry roughly 5%. The material sequenced was PBMCs, mostly from graft donor cells, taken 360 days after TCRalphabeta/CD19-depleted stem cell transplant. These receptor sequences come from a male patient younger than 18 who had a stem cell transplant for acute lymphoblastic leukemia, so the T cells may come from the graft donor. Both conserved end residues are part of each CDR3. D genes are given only for firm matches. A clone size is listed for some rows: how often the clone was seen (once, few, many), or a class if it is expanded.

j_call	clone_size	d_call	v_call	cdr3_aa	cdr3_nt
TRBJ2-1	.	TRBD1	TRBV2	CASSEVGTAWGQFF	TGTGCCAGCAGTGAAGTGGGGACAGCCTGGGGGCAGTTCTTC
TRBJ2-5	many	.	TRBV5-1	CASSLAQEKETQYF	TGCGCCAGCAGCTTGGCACAGGAGAAAGAGACCCAGTACTTC
TRBJ2-1	.	.	TRBV19	CASSIWNNEQFF	TGTGCCAGTAGTATCTGGAACAATGAGCAGTTCTTC
TRBJ2-1	.	TRBD2	TRBV6-5	CASRSSSGRAHNEQFF	TGTGCCAGCAGATCTTCTAGCGGGAGGGCTCACAATGAGCAGTTCTTC
TRBJ1-1	.	.	TRBV12-3/TRBV12-4	CASTQSTNTEAFF	TGTGCCAGCACCCAAAGTACGAACACTGAAGCTTTCTTT
TRBJ2-1	.	TRBD2	TRBV4-1	CASSHVIAGGYNEQFF	TGCGCCAGCAGCCACGTTATAGCGGGAGGGTACAATGAGCAGTTCTTC
TRBJ2-3	few	.	TRBV2	CASSDTFFREDTQYF	TGTGCCAGCAGCGACACCTTCTTCAGGGAAGATACGCAGTATTTT
TRBJ2-5	.	.	TRBV27	CASRMGGTIYQDTQYF	TGTGCCAGCAGAATGGGGGGAACAATTTACCAAGATACCCAGTACTTC
TRBJ2-1	few	TRBD2	TRBV6-5	CASSYLSGISYNEQFF	TGTGCCAGCAGTTACCTTAGCGGGATCTCCTACAATGAGCAGTTCTTC
TRBJ2-7	.	.	TRBV7-2	CASSLVPVTYEQYF	TGTGCCAGCAGCTTAGTGCCAGTTACCTACGAGCAGTACTTC
TRBJ2-3	.	TRBD2	TRBV5-1	CASSLGTSGRTYTDTQYF	TGCGCCAGCAGCTTGGGGACTAGCGGGAGGACATACACAGATACGCAGTATTTT
TRBJ2-1	.	TRBD2	TRBV15	CATSRITSGRGNEQFF	TGTGCCACCAGCAGAATCACTAGCGGGAGAGGCAATGAGCAGTTCTTC
TRBJ2-1	.	.	TRBV10-3	CAISESNVGEQFF	TGTGCCATCAGTGAGTCGAATGTTGGTGAGCAGTTCTTC
TRBJ2-7	.	TRBD2	TRBV4-2	CASSPGLAGEVGEQYF	TGTGCCAGCAGCCCCGGACTAGCGGGAGAAGTAGGCGAGCAGTACTTC
TRBJ2-1	.	.	TRBV3-1	CASSQNHEQFF	TGTGCCAGCAGCCAAAACCATGAGCAGTTCTTC
TRBJ2-5	few	.	TRBV5-1	CASSLKGRPVGRETQYF	TGCGCCAGCAGCTTGAAAGGTCGTCCCGTGGGTCGAGAGACCCAGTACTTC
TRBJ1-1	.	.	TRBV6-5	CASSYREEGTEAFF	TGTGCCAGCAGTTACAGGGAGGAGGGGACTGAAGCTTTCTTT
TRBJ2-7	few	.	TRBV7-2	CASSMADFLYTYEQYF	TGTGCCAGCAGCATGGCGGACTTTCTCTATACCTACGAGCAGTACTTC
TRBJ2-7	.	.	TRBV6-2/TRBV6-3	CASDPGPIYEQYF	TGTGCCAGCGATCCGGGTCCTATCTACGAGCAGTACTTC
TRBJ2-7	few	TRBD2	TRBV7-9	CASSLARLAVSYEQYF	TGTGCCAGCAGCTTGGCTCGACTAGCGGTCTCCTACGAGCAGTACTTC
TRBJ2-6	many	.	TRBV27	CASSFTFSFLGANVLTF	TGTGCCAGCAGTTTCACTTTTAGCTTTCTTGGGGCCAACGTCCTGACTTTC
TRBJ1-2	.	.	TRBV11-2	CASSSSAGRHYGYTF	TGTGCCAGCAGCTCTTCCGCGGGACGGCACTATGGCTACACCTTC
TRBJ2-1	.	TRBD2	TRBV7-9	CASSLRGSGTRDNEQFF	TGTGCCAGCAGCTTACGCGGCTCGGGGACTAGAGACAATGAGCAGTTCTTC
TRBJ2-3	.	.	TRBV5-1	CASSFKGGGRTDTQYF	TGCGCCAGCAGCTTTAAAGGTGGCGGACGCACAGATACGCAGTATTTT
TRBJ2-1	few	TRBD2	TRBV15	CATRPGSGVDEQFF	TGTGCCACCAGACCGGGTAGCGGGGTGGATGAGCAGTTCTTC
TRBJ2-1	few	.	TRBV7-9	CASSFQEQFF	TGTGCCAGCAGCTTTCAAGAGCAGTTCTTC
TRBJ2-3	.	TRBD2	TRBV7-8	CASSFKILAGSDTQYF	TGTGCCAGCAGCTTTAAGATCCTAGCGGGATCAGATACGCAGTATTTT
TRBJ2-1	few	TRBD1	TRBV7-6	CASSFFPRDRANEQFF	TGTGCCAGCAGCTTTTTTCCCCGGGACAGGGCCAATGAGCAGTTCTTC
TRBJ1-5	.	TRBD1	TRBV6-5	CASSYSNRGLQPQHF	TGTGCCAGCAGTTACTCGAACAGGGGGCTTCAGCCCCAGCATTTT
TRBJ2-1	few	.	TRBV7-9	CASSILEYWYNEQFF	TGTGCCAGCAGCATTCTGGAGTATTGGTACAATGAGCAGTTCTTC
TRBJ2-7	many	TRBD2	TRBV12-3/TRBV12-4	CASSFGGRGASSYEQYF	TGTGCCAGCAGTTTCGGGGGGAGAGGGGCCAGCTCCTACGAGCAGTACTTC
TRBJ2-7	many	.	TRBV5-1	CASSHGLTSYEQYF	TGCGCCAGCAGCCACGGACTTACGTCCTACGAGCAGTACTTC
TRBJ2-5	few	.	TRBV10-3	CAISELSQGLKETQYF	TGTGCCATCAGTGAGTTGTCTCAGGGACTTAAAGAGACCCAGTACTTC
TRBJ2-7	.	TRBD2	TRBV9	CASSASGTTSDEQYF	TGTGCCAGCAGCGCTAGCGGGACTACGTCGGACGAGCAGTACTTC
TRBJ2-5	.	.	TRBV7-9	CASSLVWDLETQYF	TGTGCCAGCAGCTTAGTCTGGGATTTGGAGACCCAGTACTTC
TRBJ2-1	.	TRBD2	TRBV20-1	CSATLSGTSGNHEQFF	TGCAGTGCTACCCTTTCCGGGACTAGCGGCAACCATGAGCAGTTCTTC
TRBJ2-4	few	.	TRBV7-3	CASSRWGEGKNIQYF	TGTGCCAGCAGCCGCTGGGGGGAAGGCAAAAACATTCAGTACTTC
TRBJ2-5	.	.	TRBV6-5	CASSYAGSRARETQYF	TGTGCCAGCAGTTACGCCGGGTCCAGGGCGAGGGAGACCCAGTACTTC
TRBJ2-1	few	TRBD2	TRBV5-1	CASSLLASGRVYNEQFF	TGCGCCAGCAGCTTGTTGGCTAGCGGGAGAGTCTACAATGAGCAGTTCTTC
TRBJ2-7	few	.	TRBV5-1	CASRGDGYYEQYF	TGCGCCAGCAGGGGGGACGGGTACTACGAGCAGTACTTC